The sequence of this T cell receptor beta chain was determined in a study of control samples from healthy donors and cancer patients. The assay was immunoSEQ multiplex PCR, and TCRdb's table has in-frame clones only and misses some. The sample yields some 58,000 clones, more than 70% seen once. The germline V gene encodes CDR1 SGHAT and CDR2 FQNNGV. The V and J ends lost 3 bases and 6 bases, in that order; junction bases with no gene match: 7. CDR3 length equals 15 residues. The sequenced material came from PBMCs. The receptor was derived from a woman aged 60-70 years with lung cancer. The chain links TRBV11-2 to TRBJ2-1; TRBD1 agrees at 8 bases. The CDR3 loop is CASSLDRVGFNEQFF. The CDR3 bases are TGTGCCAGCAGCTTGGACAGGGTAGGCTTCAATGAGCAGTTCTTC.